This paragraph covers one TCR beta chain sequence. The CDR3 covers 9 residues. With V trimmed by 8 bases and J by 14 bases, 5 bases remained unmatched. Germline values: CDR1 SQVTM, CDR2 ANQGSEA. Sequenced by immunoSEQ multiplex PCR; TCRdb stores in-frame clones only, minus some. Found here are around 220,000 clones, 87% of them singletons; the top ten hold over 6%. The sample belongs to a study of blood T cell repertoires in COVID-19. Study at large: T cells, B-cell-depleted T cells, or PBMCs provided the cDNA or gDNA that served as material.

The V and J genes are TRBV29-1 and TRBJ2-1; TRBD1 matches 8 bases. The sample consisted of PBMCs or T cells enriched from blood (not recorded which). This receptor was obtained from a woman aged 25 to 39 with acute COVID-19. The CDR3 nucleotides read TGCAGCTTATGGACAGGGAAGTTCTTC. It is translated as CSLWTGKFF.